This TCR beta chain was observed in a study of T cell responses to AZD1222 COVID-19 vaccine. Study results and limitations: Nearly half of spike-specific TCRs reportedly target variant regions that are unmutated in the B.1.351 and B.1.1.7 variants. Only a handful of people who got AZD1222 tested seropositive at baseline. The donors showed a predominance of white British ancestry and of females, with possible underestimation of clonal diversity. Two doses of AZD1222 preceded a rise in Spike-specific TCR breadth and depth.

The ends were cut back, 3 bases at V and 0 bases at J, with 2 bases in the middle. This CDR3 is built from 12 residues. Clones were read by immunoSEQ multiplex PCR, and TCRdb kept only the in-frame ones, dropping some. The table records over 110,000 clones, about 92% of them present only once. Concerning this clone: Its matching antigen is unknown.

This specimen was peripheral blood, taken on day 0 of AZD1222 vaccination. The sequence came from an adult in good health. This chain uses TRBV12-3 or TRBV12-4 with TRBJ1-2; D is unclear. CDR3 sequence (DNA): TGTGCCAGCAGTTTGACTAACTATGGCTACACCTTC. Amino acid sequence: CASSLTNYGYTF.